This entry is about one T cell receptor beta chain. As yet, its antigen is unknown. The CDR3 covers 12 residues. The V end was cut by 2 bases, the J end by 2 bases, with 1 base between. Germline CDR1 and CDR2: MDHEN and SYDVKM. These data come from a study of OX40 agonist ivuxolimab in advanced cancers. Findings and limits, study-wide: Relative to CD4+ cells, CD8+ T cells on average had more expanded clones. In the 0.1 to 3.0 mg/kg range, CD4+ and CD8+ blood T cells had expanded clonally by week 6.

The sampling schedule covered blood at baseline, cycle 4 day 1, and cycle 7 day 1. Measured with immunoSEQ multiplex PCR; TCRdb has only the in-frame clones, and not every one. The table has some 70,000 clones, about 84% seen once; the top ten hold 8.2%. The chain joins TRBV28 to TRBJ1-5; no reliable D call. The sequencing here drew on CD4+ or CD8+ T cells sorted from blood, taken in a trial of the OX40 agonist ivuxolimab. This clonotype was obtained from an adult with an advanced solid tumor such as melanoma, head and neck, liver or kidney cancer. CDR3 amino acids: CASSLGNQPQHF. The CDR3 DNA follows: TGTGCCAGCAGTTTAGGCAATCAGCCCCAGCATTTT.